This T cell receptor beta chain stems from a study of OX40 agonist ivuxolimab in advanced cancers. Repertoires were generated with immunoSEQ multiplex PCR, while TCRdb's copy carries only in-frame clones and drops some. The repertoire holds over 65,000 clones, with 80% to 90% as singletons. In germline, CDR1 is SGHRS, CDR2 YFSETQ. The CDR3 has 15 amino acids. Trimming removed 0 bases at V and 1 base at J, with 10 bases between. The source is an adult with an advanced solid tumor such as melanoma, head and neck, liver or kidney cancer. The sequenced sample was CD4+ or CD8+ T cells sorted from blood, obtained in a trial of the OX40 agonist ivuxolimab. V gene TRBV5-1 combines with J gene TRBJ1-1; D possibly corresponds to TRBD1 (6 bases). The CDR3 spells CASSLEGGKNTEAFF. In DNA form, the CDR3 reads TGCGCCAGCAGCTTGGAAGGGGGAAAGAACACTGAAGCTTTCTTT. Full variable domain (rest looked up from reference TRBV5-1 and TRBJ1-1): KAGVTQTPRYLIKTRGQQVTLSCSPISGHRSVSWYQQTPGQGLQFLFEYFSETQRNKGNFPGRFSGRQFSNSRSEMNVSTLELGDSALYLCASSLEGGKNTEAFFGQGTRLTVV.